These 10 T cell receptor beta chains came from one sample sequenced in a study of blood T cell repertoires in COVID-19. Assay used: immunoSEQ multiplex PCR; TCRdb lists only in-frame clones, some missing. The sample lists 50,000 to 65,000 clones; 70% to 90% were seen once. Sequences were obtained from peripheral blood. Receptor source: a man aged 55 to 70 with acute or convalescent COVID-19.

This clone is a singleton in its sample. The gene calls are TRBV5-1 and TRBJ2-5; perhaps TRBD2 as D (7 bases). Germline lookup yields CDR1 SGHRS and CDR2 YFSETQ. The CDR3 has 17 residues. V shed 0 bases and J shed 5 bases, with 20 bases lying between them. This CDR3 is CASSLAVSVGGEETQYF. CDR3 nucleotides: TGCGCCAGCAGCTTGGCCGTTTCAGTAGGGGGGGAGGAGACCCAGTACTTC. Full variable domain (missing parts from reference TRBV5-1 and TRBJ2-5): KAGVTQTPRYLIKTRGQQVTLSCSPISGHRSVSWYQQTPGQGLQFLFEYFSETQRNKGNFPGRFSGRQFSNSRSEMNVSTLELGDSALYLCASSLAVSVGGEETQYFGPGTRLLVL.

The CDR3 sequence is CAISEQGANEKLFF. The CDR3 nucleotides read TGTGCCATCAGCGAACAGGGGGCTAATGAAAAACTGTTTTTT. V and J are TRBV10-3 and TRBJ1-4, with 8 bases fitting TRBD1. The CDR3 consists of 14 residues. Germline V lookup: CDR1 ENHRY, CDR2 SYGVKD. J was trimmed by 3 bases and V by 6 bases; bases with no gene match: 3.

This clone was seen just once. The genes are TRBV6-6 and TRBJ2-3; possible D gene TRBD2, 6 bases. CDR3 length: 12 residues. Germline CDR1 reads MNHNY; CDR2 reads SVGAGI (reference sequence). Trimming shortened V by 7 bases and J by 7 bases, and 12 bases separated the two germline ends. CDR3 DNA: TGTGCCAGCACCCCAGGGACTTATACGCAGTATTTT. Translating it yields CASTPGTYTQYF.

V and J are TRBV2 and TRBJ1-5, with D unresolved. CDR1 SNHLY and CDR2 FYNNEI come from the germline V gene. Trimming removed 0 bases at V and 1 base at J, with 7 bases between. This CDR3 has 15 residues. The CDR3: CASSEAARSNQPQHF. In nucleotides, the CDR3 is TGTGCCAGCAGTGAAGCGGCCCGAAGCAATCAGCCCCAGCATTTT. Drawing the rest from reference TRBV2 and TRBJ1-5, the complete variable domain is EPEVTQTPSHQVTQMGQEVILRCVPISNHLYFYWYRQILGQKVEFLVSFYNNEISEKSEIFDDQFSVERPDGSNFTLKIRSTKLEDSAMYFCASSEAARSNQPQHFGDGTRLSIL.

The chain links TRBV5-4 to TRBJ1-4, with 8 bases matching TRBD1. Germline CDR1 and CDR2: SGHNT and YYREEE (reference sequence). V lost 4 bases to trimming and J lost 4 bases; unmatched junction nucleotides: 3. This CDR3 is built from 14 residues. CDR3 sequence (DNA): TGTGCCAGCAGCACGGGACAGGTTAATGAAAAACTGTTTTTT. It codes for CASSTGQVNEKLFF. Combining the CDR3 with reference TRBV5-4 and TRBJ1-4 gives the whole variable domain ETGVTQSPTHLIKTRGQQVTLRCSSQSGHNTVSWYQQALGQGPQFIFQYYREEENGRGNFPPRFSGLQFPNYSSELNVNALELDDSALYLCASSTGQVNEKLFFGSGTQLSVL.

The CDR3 region has the DNA TGTGCGAGCTGGGTAGGCGGGACTGAAGCTTTCTTT. This gives the protein CASWVGGTEAFF. J is TRBJ1-1 and V is TRBV2; D ambiguous. The CDR3 extends over 12 amino acids. CDR1 and CDR2 (germline): SNHLY, FYNNEI.

As DNA, the CDR3 is TGTGCCAGCAGCTCAGGGGGCAGTGGCTACACCTTC. This sequence encodes CASSSGGSGYTF. This rearrangement joins TRBV12-3 or TRBV12-4 to TRBJ1-2, with TRBD1 matching over 8 bases. The CDR3 has 12 residues. V dropped 6 bases and J dropped 7; count of bases not matched to a gene: 4.

The sample holds a few counts of this clone. This sequence joins TRBV4-2 and TRBJ2-1; tentative D call: TRBD2 (5 bases). Germline loops: CDR1 LGHNA, CDR2 YNFKEQ. The CDR3 totals 15 residues. The V and J ends lost 0 bases and 8 bases respectively, with 14 bases between them. The CDR3 DNA sequence: TGTGCCAGCAGCCAAGATCTTGAGGGAAGCGATGAGCAGTTCTTC. It yields the protein CASSQDLEGSDEQFF.

This clone appeared once. The J gene is TRBJ1-4, the V gene TRBV2; maybe TRBD1 (6 bases). CDR3 size: 15 residues. Trimming left V 6 bases short and J 7 bases short, with 18 bases between. Germline V gives CDR1 SNHLY, CDR2 FYNNEI. The CDR3 region has the DNA TGTGCCAGCAGCACAGGGAACGACGGTGGTGAAAAACTGTTTTTT. Its protein product is CASSTGNDGGEKLFF.

This clone was recorded only once. This chain connects TRBV7-8 to TRBJ2-5; D possibly corresponds to TRBD1 (5 bases). The J call is uncertain, as TRBJ2-7 better fits the DNA end. Germline CDR1 reads SGHVS; CDR2 reads FQNEAQ. This CDR3 spans 13 amino acids. This chain's CDR3 is CASSLGQLYEQYF. In DNA form, the CDR3 reads TGTGCCAGCAGCTTAGGACAGCTCTACGAGCAGTACTTC.